The present T cell receptor beta chain was sequenced within a study of OX40 agonist ivuxolimab in advanced cancers. With regard to this clone: The antigen is unknown.

Broader study findings: At doses 0.1 to 3.0 mg/kg, CD4+ and CD8+ clones expanded.

Blood was sampled at baseline, cycle 4 day 1, and cycle 7 day 1. Assay used: immunoSEQ multiplex PCR; TCRdb lists only in-frame clones, some missing. The sample holds some 69,000 clones; around 89% are singletons and the top ten take 8% to 11%. The clonotype comes from an adult with an advanced solid tumor such as melanoma, head and neck, liver or kidney cancer. The specimen comprised CD4+ or CD8+ T cells sorted from blood, sampled in a trial of the OX40 agonist ivuxolimab.

CDR3 in amino acids: CASSLLGTASEAFF. In DNA form, the CDR3 reads TGTGCCAGCAGCCTCCTTGGGACAGCGAGTGAAGCTTTCTTT. J is TRBJ1-1 and V is TRBV7-3; 7 nucleotides match TRBD1. Trimming cost V 5 bases and J 7 bases; bases outside gene matches: 10. CDR3 length: 14 amino acids. Germline CDR1 reads SGHTA; CDR2 reads FQGTGA.